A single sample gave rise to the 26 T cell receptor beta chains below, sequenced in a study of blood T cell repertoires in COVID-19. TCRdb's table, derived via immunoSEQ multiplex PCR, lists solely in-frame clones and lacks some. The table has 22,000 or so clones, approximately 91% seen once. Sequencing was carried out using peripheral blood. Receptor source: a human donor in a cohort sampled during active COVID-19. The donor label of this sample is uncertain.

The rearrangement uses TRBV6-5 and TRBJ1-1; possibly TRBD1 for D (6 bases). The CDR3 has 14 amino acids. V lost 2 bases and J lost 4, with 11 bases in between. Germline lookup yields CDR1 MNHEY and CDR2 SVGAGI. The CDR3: CASSYRDMGTEAFF. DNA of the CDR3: TGTGCCAGCAGTTACCGGGACATGGGCACTGAAGCTTTCTTT.

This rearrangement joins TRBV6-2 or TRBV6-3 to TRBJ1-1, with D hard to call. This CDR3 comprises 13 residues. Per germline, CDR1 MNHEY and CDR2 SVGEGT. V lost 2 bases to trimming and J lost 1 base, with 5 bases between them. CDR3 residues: CASSYRGNTEAFF. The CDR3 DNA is TGTGCCAGCAGTTACAGAGGGAACACTGAAGCTTTCTTT.

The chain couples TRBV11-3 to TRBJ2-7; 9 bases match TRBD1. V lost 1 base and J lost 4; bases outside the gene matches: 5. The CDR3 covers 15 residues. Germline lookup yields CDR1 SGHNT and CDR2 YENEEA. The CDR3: CASSLGGQGGYEQYF. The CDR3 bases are TGTGCCAGCAGCTTAGGGGGACAGGGCGGATACGAGCAGTACTTC.

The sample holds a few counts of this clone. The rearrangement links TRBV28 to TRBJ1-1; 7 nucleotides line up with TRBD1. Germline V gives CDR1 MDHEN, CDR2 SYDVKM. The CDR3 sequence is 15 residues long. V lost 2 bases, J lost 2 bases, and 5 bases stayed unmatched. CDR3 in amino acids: CASSLPGQLNTEAFF. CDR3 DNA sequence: TGTGCCAGCAGTTTACCGGGACAGCTTAACACTGAAGCTTTCTTT.

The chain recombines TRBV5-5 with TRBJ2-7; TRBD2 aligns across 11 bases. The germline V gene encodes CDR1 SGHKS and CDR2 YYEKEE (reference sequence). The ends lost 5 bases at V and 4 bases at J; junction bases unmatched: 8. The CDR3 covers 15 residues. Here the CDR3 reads CASSQGLAVSYEQYF. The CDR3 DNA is TGTGCCAGCAGTCAGGGACTAGCGGTTTCTTACGAGCAGTACTTC. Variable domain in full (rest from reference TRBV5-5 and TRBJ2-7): DAGVTQSPTHLIKTRGQQVTLRCSPISGHKSVSWYQQVLGQGPQFIFQYYEKEERGRGNFPDRFSARQFPNYSSELNVNALLLGDSALYLCASSQGLAVSYEQYFGPGTRLTVT.

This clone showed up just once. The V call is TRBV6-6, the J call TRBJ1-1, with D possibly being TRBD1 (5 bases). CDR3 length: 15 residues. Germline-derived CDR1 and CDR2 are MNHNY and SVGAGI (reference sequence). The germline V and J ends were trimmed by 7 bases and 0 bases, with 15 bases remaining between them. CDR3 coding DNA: TGTGCCAGCACTTTACAGGCGAGGATGAACACTGAAGCTTTCTTT. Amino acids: CASTLQARMNTEAFF.

The CDR3 is CASSFNRVNEQFF. Here the CDR3 DNA reads TGTGCCAGCAGTTTTAACAGGGTAAATGAGCAGTTCTTC. The chain combines TRBV27 with TRBJ2-1; a possible D gene is TRBD1 (6 bases). CDR3 size: 13 residues. The germline gives CDR1 MNHEY, CDR2 SMNVEV (reference sequence). V was shortened by 3 bases and J by 7 bases, with 10 bases between the two germline ends.

The CDR3 protein is CASSRSGRVQETQYF. In nucleotides, the CDR3 is TGCGCCAGCAGTCGTAGCGGGAGAGTACAAGAGACCCAGTACTTC. This chain joins TRBV5-1 and TRBJ2-5, with 9 positions matching TRBD2. V was pared by 5 bases and J by 2 bases, with 7 bases of the junction left unmatched. This CDR3 comprises 15 residues. Germline V gene lookup returns CDR1 SGHRS and CDR2 YFSETQ.

The CDR3 region is CASSFGHNTGELFF. The CDR3 nucleotides read TGTGCCAGCAGCTTTGGCCACAACACCGGGGAGCTGTTTTTT. The V and J genes are TRBV5-5 and TRBJ2-2; D call uncertain. The CDR3 has 14 residues. CDR1 and CDR2 from the germline V gene are SGHKS and YYEKEE (reference sequence). V was cut by 2 bases and J by 2 bases, with 7 bases left in between. The full variable domain, with the rest looked up from reference TRBV5-5 and TRBJ2-2, is DAGVTQSPTHLIKTRGQQVTLRCSPISGHKSVSWYQQVLGQGPQFIFQYYEKEERGRGNFPDRFSARQFPNYSSELNVNALLLGDSALYLCASSFGHNTGELFFGEGSRLTVL.

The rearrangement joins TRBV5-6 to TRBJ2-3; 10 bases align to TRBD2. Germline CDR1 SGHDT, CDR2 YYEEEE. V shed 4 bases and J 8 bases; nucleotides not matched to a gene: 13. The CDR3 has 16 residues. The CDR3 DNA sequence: TGTGCCAGCAGCCAAGGACTAGCGGAGGCGGCAGGTACGCAGTATTTT. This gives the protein CASSQGLAEAAGTQYF. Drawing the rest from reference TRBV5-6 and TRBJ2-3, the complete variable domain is DAGVTQSPTHLIKTRGQQVTLRCSPKSGHDTVSWYQQALGQGPQFIFQYYEEEERQRGNFPDRFSGHQFPNYSSELNVNALLLGDSALYLCASSQGLAEAAGTQYFGPGTRLTVL.

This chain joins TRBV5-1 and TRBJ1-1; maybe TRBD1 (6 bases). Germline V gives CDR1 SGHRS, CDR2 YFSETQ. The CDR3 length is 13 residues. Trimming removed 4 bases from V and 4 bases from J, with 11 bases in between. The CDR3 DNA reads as TGCGCCAGCAGCCCGACGACAGGCACTGAAGCTTTCTTT. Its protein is CASSPTTGTEAFF.

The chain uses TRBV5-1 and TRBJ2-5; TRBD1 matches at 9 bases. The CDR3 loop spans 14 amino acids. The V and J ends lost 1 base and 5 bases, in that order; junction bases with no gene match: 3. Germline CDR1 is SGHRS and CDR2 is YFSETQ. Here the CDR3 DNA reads TGCGCCAGCAGCTTGACAGGGGGCGAGGAGACCCAGTACTTC. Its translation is CASSLTGGEETQYF. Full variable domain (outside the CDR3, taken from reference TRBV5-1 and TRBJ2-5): KAGVTQTPRYLIKTRGQQVTLSCSPISGHRSVSWYQQTPGQGLQFLFEYFSETQRNKGNFPGRFSGRQFSNSRSEMNVSTLELGDSALYLCASSLTGGEETQYFGPGTRLLVL.

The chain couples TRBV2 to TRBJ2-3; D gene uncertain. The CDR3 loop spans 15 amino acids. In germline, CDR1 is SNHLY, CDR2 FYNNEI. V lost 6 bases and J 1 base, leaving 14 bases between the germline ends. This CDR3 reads CASRGRNEGTDTQYF. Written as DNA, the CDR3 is TGTGCCAGCAGGGGCCGGAACGAAGGCACAGATACGCAGTATTTT.

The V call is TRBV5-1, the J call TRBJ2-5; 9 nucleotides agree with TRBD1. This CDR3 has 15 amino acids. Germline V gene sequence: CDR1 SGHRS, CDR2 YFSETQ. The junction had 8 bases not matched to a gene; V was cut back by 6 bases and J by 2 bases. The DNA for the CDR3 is TGCGCCAGCACCTCATTAGGGACAGGGCAAGAGACCCAGTACTTC. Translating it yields CASTSLGTGQETQYF. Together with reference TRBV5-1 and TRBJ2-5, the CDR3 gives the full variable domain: KAGVTQTPRYLIKTRGQQVTLSCSPISGHRSVSWYQQTPGQGLQFLFEYFSETQRNKGNFPGRFSGRQFSNSRSEMNVSTLELGDSALYLCASTSLGTGQETQYFGPGTRLLVL.

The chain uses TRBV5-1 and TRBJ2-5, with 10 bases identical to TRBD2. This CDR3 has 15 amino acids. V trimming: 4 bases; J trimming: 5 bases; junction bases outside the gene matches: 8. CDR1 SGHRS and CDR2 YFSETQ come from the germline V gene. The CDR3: CASSNPSGSGETQYF. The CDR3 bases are TGCGCCAGCAGCAACCCTAGCGGGAGCGGGGAGACCCAGTACTTC.

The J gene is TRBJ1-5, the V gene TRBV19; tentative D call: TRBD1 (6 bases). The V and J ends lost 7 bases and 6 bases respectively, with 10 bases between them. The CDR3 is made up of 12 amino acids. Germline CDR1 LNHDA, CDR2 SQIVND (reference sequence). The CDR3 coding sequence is TGTGCCAGTAACAGGGTCGGTCAGCCCCAGCATTTT. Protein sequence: CASNRVGQPQHF.

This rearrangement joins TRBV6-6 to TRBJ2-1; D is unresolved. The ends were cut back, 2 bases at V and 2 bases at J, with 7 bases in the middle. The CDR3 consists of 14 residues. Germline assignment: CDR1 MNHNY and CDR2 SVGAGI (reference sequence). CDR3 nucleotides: TGTGCCAGCAGTTACGGTCTAGCCTACAATGAGCAGTTCTTC. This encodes CASSYGLAYNEQFF.

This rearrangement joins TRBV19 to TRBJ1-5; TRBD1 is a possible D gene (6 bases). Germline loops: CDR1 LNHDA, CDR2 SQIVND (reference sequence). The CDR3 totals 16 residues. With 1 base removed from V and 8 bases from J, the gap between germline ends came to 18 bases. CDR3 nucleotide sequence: TGTGCCAGTAGTATAGTAGCAGGGGCTGGTGTCAAGCCCCAGCATTTT. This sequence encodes CASSIVAGAGVKPQHF.

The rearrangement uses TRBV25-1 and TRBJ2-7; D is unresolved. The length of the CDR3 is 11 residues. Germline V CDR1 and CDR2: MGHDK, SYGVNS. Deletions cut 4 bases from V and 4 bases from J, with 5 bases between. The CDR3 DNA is TGTGCCAGCAGTGCCACATACGAGCAGTACTTC. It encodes CASSATYEQYF.

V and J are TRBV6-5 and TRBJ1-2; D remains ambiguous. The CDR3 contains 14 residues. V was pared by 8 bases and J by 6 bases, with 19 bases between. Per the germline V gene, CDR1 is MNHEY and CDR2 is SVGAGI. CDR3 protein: CASGAGPESDGYTF. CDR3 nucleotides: TGTGCCAGCGGCGCGGGCCCTGAAAGTGATGGCTACACCTTC.

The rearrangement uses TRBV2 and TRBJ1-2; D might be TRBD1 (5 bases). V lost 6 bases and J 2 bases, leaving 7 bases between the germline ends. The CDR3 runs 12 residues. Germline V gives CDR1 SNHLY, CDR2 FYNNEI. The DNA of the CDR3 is TGTGCCAGCAGCAGGGTGAACTATGGCTACACCTTC. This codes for CASSRVNYGYTF.

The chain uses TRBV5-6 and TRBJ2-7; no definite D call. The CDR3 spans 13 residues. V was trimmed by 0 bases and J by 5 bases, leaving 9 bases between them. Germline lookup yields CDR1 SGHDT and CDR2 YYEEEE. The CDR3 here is CASSLGYSHEQYF. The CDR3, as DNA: TGTGCCAGCAGCTTGGGATACAGTCACGAGCAGTACTTC.

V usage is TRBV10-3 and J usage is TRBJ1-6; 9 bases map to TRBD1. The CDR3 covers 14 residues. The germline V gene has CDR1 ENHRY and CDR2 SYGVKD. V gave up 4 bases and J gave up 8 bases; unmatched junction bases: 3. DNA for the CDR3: TGTGCCATCAGTGGGACAGGGGTAGATTCACCCCTCCACTTT. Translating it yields CAISGTGVDSPLHF.

Written as DNA, the CDR3 is TGTGCCTGGAGCCCCGAGCTAGCGGGAGGGAGCGAGCAGTACTTC. The encoded protein is CAWSPELAGGSEQYF. The genes are TRBV30 and TRBJ2-7; 12 nucleotides line up with TRBD2. Looked up from germline, CDR1 is GTSNPN and CDR2 is SVGIG (reference sequence). The CDR3 is 15 residues long. Trimming cost V 3 bases and J 6 bases; bases outside gene matches: 9. Combining the CDR3 with reference TRBV30 and TRBJ2-7 gives the whole variable domain SQTIHQWPATLVQPVGSPLSLECTVEGTSNPNLYWYRQAAGRGLQLLFYSVGIGQISSEVPQNLSASRPQDRQFILSSKKLLLSDSGFYLCAWSPELAGGSEQYFGPGTRLTVT.

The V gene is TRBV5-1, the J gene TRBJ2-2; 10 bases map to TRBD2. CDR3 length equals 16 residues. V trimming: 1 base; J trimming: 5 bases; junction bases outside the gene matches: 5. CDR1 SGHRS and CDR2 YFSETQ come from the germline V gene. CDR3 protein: CASSLPLAGGTGELFF. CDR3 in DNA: TGCGCCAGCAGCTTGCCTTTAGCGGGAGGAACCGGGGAGCTGTTTTTT.

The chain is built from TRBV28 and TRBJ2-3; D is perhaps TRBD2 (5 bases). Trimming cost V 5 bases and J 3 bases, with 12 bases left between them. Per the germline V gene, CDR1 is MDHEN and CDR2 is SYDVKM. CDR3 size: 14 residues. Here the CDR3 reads CASSLEGWTDTQYF. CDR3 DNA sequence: TGTGCCAGCAGTCTCGAGGGATGGACAGATACGCAGTATTTT. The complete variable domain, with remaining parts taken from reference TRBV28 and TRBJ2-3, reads DVKVTQSSRYLVKRTGEKVFLECVQDMDHENMFWYRQDPGLGLRLIYFSYDVKMKEKGDIPEGYSVSREKKERFSLILESASTNQTSMYLCASSLEGWTDTQYFGPGTRLTVL.